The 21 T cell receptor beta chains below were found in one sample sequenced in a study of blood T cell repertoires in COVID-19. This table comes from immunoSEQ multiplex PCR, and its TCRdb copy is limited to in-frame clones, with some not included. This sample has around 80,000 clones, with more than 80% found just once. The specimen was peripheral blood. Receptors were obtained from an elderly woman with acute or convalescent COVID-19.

CDR3 in DNA: TGTGCCAGCACCCAGGGAAACTCCTACAATGAGCAGTTCTTC. Residues: CASTQGNSYNEQFF. This chain uses TRBV28 with TRBJ2-1; TRBD1 is a possible D gene (5 bases). Germline assignment: CDR1 MDHEN and CDR2 SYDVKM. This CDR3 region has 14 residues. Between the trimmed V and J ends, which lost 7 bases and 0 bases, there was a span of 10 bases. Full variable domain (rest looked up from reference TRBV28 and TRBJ2-1): DVKVTQSSRYLVKRTGEKVFLECVQDMDHENMFWYRQDPGLGLRLIYFSYDVKMKEKGDIPEGYSVSREKKERFSLILESASTNQTSMYLCASTQGNSYNEQFFGPGTRLTVL.

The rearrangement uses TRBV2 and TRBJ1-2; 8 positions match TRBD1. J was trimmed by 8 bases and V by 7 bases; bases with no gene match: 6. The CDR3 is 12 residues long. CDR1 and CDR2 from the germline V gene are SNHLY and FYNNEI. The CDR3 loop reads CASITTGEGYTF. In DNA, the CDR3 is TGTGCCAGCATTACGACAGGGGAAGGCTACACCTTC.

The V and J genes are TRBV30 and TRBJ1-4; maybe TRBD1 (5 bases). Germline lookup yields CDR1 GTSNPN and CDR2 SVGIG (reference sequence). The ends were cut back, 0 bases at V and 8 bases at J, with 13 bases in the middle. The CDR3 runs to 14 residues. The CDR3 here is CAWSVLGQGEKLFF. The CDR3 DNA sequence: TGTGCCTGGAGTGTACTTGGACAAGGGGAAAAACTGTTTTTT.

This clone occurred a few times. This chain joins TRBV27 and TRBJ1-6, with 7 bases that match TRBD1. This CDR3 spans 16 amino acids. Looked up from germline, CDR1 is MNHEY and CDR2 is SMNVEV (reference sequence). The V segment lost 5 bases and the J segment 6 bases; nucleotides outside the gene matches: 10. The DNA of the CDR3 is TGTGCCAGCAGTAATACCAGGCAGGGGGGTAATTCACCCCTCCACTTT. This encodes CASSNTRQGGNSPLHF.

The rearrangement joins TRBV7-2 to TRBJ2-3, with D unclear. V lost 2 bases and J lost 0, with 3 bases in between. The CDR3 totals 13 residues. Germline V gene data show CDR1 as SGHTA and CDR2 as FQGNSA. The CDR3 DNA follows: TGTGCCAGCAGCTTACAGAGCACAGATACGCAGTATTTT. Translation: CASSLQSTDTQYF.

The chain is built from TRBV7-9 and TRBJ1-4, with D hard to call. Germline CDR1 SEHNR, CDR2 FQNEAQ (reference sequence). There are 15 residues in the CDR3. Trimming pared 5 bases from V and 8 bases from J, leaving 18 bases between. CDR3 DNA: TGTGCCAGCAGCGCCGGCGGGAGAGGAGGCGAAAAACTGTTTTTT. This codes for CASSAGGRGGEKLFF.

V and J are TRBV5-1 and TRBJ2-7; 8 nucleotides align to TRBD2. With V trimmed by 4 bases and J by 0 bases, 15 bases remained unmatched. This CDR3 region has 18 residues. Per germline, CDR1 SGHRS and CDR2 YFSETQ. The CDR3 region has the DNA TGCGCCAGCAGCGCGTCGGGAGCGGGAGTTCCCCTCTCCTACGAGCAGTACTTC. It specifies CASSASGAGVPLSYEQYF.

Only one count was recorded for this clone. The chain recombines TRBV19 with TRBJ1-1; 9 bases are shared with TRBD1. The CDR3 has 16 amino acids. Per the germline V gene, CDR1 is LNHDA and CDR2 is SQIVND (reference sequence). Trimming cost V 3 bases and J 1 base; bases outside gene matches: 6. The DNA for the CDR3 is TGTGCCAGTAGTATCCCGCCGGGACAGGGGAACACTGAAGCTTTCTTT. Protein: CASSIPPGQGNTEAFF.

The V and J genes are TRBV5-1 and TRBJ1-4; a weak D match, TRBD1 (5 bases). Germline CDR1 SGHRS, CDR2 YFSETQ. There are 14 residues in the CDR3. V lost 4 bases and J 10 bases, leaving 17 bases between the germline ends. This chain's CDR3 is CASSPNSDRGKLFF. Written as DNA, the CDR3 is TGCGCCAGCAGCCCTAACTCAGACAGAGGAAAACTGTTTTTT.

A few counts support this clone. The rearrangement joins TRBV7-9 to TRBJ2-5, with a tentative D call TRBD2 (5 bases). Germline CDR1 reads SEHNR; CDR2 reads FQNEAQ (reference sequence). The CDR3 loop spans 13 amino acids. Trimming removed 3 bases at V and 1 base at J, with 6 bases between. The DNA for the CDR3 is TGTGCCAGCAGCTTCGGGGTCCAAGAGACCCAGTACTTC. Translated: CASSFGVQETQYF.

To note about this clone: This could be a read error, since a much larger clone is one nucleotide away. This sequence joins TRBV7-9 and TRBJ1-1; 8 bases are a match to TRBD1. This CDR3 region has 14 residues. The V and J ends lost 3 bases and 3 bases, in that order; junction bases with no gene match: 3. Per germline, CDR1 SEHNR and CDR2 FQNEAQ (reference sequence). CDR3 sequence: CASSLTQGDTEAFF. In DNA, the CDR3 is TGTGCCAGCAGCTTGACACAGGGGGACACTGAAGCTTTCTTT. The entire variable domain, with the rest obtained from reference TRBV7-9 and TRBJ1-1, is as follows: DTGVSQNPRHKITKRGQNVTFRCDPISEHNRLYWYRQTLGQGPEFLTYFQNEAQLEKSRLLSDRFSAERPKGSFSTLEIQRTEQGDSAMYLCASSLTQGDTEAFFGQGTRLTVV.

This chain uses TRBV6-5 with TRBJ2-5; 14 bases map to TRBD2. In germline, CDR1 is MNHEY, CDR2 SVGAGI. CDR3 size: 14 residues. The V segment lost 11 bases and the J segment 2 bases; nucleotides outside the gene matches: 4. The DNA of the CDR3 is TGTGCCTCCGGGACTAGCGGGAGTCAAGAGACCCAGTACTTC. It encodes CASGTSGSQETQYF.

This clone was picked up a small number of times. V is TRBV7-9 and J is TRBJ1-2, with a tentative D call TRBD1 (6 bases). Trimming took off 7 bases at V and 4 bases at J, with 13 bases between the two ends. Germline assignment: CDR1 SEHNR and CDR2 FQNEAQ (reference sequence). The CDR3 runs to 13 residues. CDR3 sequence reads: CASTPGTTYGYTF. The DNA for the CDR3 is TGTGCCAGCACCCCCGGGACAACCTATGGCTACACCTTC.

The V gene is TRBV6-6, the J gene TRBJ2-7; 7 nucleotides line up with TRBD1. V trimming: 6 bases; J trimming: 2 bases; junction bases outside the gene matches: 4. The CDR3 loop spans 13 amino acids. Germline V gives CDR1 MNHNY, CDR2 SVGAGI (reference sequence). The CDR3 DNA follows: TGTGCCAGCAGGGGGACAGCTACCTACGAGCAGTACTTC. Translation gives CASRGTATYEQYF.

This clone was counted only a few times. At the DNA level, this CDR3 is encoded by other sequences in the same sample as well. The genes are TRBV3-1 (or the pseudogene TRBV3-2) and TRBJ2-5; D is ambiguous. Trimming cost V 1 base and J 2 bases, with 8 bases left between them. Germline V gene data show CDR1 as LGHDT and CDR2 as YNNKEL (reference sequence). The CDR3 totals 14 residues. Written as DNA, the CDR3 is TGTGCCAGCAGCCAAGGACTGGAACAAGAGACCCAGTACTTC. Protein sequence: CASSQGLEQETQYF.

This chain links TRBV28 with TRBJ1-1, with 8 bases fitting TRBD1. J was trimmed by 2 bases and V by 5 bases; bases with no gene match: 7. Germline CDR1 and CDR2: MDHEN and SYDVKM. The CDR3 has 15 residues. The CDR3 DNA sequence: TGTGCCAGCAGTCCCCACGGACAGGGAAACACTGAAGCTTTCTTT. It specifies CASSPHGQGNTEAFF.

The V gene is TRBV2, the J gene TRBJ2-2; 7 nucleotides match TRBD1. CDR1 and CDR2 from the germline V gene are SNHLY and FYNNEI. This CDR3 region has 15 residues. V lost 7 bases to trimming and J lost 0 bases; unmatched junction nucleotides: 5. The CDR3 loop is CASTRDRANTGELFF. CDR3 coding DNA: TGTGCCAGCACTCGCGACAGGGCGAACACCGGGGAGCTGTTTTTT.

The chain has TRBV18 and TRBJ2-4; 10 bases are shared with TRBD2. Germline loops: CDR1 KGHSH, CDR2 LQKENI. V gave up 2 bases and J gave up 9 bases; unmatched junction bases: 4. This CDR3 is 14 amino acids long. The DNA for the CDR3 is TGTGCCAGCTCACCAAAGGCTAGCGGGAGCATTCAGTACTTC. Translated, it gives CASSPKASGSIQYF. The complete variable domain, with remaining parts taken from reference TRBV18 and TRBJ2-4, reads NAGVMQNPRHLVRRRGQEARLRCSPMKGHSHVYWYRQLPEEGLKFMVYLQKENIIDESGMPKERFSAEFPKEGPSILRIQQVVRGDSAAYFCASSPKASGSIQYFGAGTRLSVL.

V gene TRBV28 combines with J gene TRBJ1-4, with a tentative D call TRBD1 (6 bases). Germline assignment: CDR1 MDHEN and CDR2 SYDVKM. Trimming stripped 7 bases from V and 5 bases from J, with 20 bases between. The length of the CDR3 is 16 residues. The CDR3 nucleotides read TGTGCCAGCACCTCCATACGGGGGGCAGGAAATGAAAAACTGTTTTTT. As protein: CASTSIRGAGNEKLFF.

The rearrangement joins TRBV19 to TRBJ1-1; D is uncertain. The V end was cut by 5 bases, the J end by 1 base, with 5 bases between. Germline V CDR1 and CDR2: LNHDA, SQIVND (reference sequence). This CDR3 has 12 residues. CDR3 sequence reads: CASSPRNTEAFF. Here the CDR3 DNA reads TGTGCCAGTAGTCCCCGGAACACTGAAGCTTTCTTT.

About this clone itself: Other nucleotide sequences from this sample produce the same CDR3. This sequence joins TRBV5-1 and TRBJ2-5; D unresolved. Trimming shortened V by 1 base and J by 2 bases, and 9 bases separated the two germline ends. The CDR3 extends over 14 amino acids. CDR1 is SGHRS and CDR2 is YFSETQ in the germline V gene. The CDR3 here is CASSLTQPQETQYF. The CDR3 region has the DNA TGCGCCAGCAGCTTGACACAGCCTCAAGAGACCCAGTACTTC.